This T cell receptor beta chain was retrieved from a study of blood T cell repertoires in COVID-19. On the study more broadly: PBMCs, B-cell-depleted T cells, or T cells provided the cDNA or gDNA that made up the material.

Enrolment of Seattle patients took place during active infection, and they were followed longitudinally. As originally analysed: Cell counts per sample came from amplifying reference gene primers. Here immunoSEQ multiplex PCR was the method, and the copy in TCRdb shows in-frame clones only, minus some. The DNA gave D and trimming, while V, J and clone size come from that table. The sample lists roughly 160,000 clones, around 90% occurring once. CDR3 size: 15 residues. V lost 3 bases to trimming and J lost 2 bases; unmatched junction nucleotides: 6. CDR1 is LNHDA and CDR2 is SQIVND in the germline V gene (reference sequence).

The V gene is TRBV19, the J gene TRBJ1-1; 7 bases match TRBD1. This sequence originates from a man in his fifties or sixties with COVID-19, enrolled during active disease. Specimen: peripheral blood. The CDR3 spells CASSIRGAGNTEAFF. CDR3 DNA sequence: TGTGCCAGTAGTATCAGGGGGGCCGGTAACACTGAAGCTTTCTTT.